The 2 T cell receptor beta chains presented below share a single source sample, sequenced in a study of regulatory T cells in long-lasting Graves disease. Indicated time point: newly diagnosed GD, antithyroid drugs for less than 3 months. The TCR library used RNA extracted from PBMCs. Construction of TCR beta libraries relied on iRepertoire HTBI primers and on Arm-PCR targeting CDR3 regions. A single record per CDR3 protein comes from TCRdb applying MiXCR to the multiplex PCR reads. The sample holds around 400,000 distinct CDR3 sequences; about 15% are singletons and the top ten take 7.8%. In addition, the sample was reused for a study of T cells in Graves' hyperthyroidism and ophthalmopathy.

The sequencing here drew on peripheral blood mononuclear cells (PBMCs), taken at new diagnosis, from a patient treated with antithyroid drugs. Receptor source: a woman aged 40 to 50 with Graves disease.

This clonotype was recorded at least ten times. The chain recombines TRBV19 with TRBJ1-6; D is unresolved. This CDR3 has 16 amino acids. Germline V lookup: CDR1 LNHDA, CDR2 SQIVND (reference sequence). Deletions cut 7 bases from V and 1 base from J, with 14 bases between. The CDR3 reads CASKPRQWSYNSPLHF. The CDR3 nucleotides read TGTGCCAGTAAACCCCGCCAATGGTCCTATAATTCACCCCTCCACTTT. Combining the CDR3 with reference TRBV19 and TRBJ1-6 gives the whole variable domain DGGITQSPKYLFRKEGQNVTLSCEQNLNHDAMYWYRQDPGQGLRLIYYSQIVNDFQKGDIAEGYSVSREKKESFPLTVTSAQKNPTAFYLCASKPRQWSYNSPLHFGNGTRLTVT.

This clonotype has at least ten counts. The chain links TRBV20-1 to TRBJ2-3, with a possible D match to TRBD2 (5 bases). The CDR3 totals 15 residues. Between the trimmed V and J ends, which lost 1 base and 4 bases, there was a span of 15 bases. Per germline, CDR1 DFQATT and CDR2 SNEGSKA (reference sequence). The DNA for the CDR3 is TGCAGTGCTAGAGGTTTTGGCGGAGGTCCAGATACGCAGTATTTT. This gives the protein CSARGFGGGPDTQYF.